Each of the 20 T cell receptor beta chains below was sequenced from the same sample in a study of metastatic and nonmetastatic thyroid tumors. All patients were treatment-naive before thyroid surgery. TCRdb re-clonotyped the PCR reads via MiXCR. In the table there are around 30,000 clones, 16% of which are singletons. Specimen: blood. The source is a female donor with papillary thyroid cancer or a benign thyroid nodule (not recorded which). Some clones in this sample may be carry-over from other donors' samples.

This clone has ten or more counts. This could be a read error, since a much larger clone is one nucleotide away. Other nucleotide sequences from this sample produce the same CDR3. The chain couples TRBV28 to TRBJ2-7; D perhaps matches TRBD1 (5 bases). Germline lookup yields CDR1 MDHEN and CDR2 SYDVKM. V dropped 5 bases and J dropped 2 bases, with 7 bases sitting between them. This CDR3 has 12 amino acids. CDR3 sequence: CASSTGPYEQYF. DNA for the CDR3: TGTGCCAGCAGTACAGGTCCCTACGAGCAGTACTTC.

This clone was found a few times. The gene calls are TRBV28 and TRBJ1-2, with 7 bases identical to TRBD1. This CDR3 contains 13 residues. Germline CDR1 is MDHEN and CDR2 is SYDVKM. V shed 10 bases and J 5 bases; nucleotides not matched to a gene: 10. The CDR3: CANNRDSKYGYTF. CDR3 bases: TGTGCCAACAACCGGGACAGCAAATATGGCTACACCTTC.

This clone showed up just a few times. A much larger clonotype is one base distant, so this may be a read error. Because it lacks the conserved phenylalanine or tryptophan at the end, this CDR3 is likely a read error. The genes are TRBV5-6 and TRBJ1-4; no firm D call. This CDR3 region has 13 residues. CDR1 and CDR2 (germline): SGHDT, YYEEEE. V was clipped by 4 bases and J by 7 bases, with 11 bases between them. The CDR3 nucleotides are TGTGCCAGCAGCAACGGACCGACTGAAAAACTGTTTCTT. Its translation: CASSNGPTEKLFL.

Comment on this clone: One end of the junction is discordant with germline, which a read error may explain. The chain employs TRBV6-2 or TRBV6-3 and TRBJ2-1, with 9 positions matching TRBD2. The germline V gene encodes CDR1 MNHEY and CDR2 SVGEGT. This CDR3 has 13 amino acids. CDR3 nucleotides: TGCGCCAGCAGTGGACTAGCGATGGATGAGCAGTTCTTC. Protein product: CASSGLAMDEQFF.

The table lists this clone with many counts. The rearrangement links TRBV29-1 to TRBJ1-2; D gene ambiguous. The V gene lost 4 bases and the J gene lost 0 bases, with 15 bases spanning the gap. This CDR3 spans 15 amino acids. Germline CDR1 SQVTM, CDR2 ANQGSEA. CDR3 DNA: TGCAGCGTTGTCCTGTATGGGGATTCTAACTATGGCTACACCTTC. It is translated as CSVVLYGDSNYGYTF. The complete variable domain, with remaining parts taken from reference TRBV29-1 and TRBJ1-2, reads SAVISQKPSRDICQRGTSLTIQCQVDSQVTMMFWYRQQPGQSLTLIATANQGSEATYESGFVIDKFPISRPNLTFSTLTVSNMSPEDSSIYLCSVVLYGDSNYGYTFGSGTRLTVV.

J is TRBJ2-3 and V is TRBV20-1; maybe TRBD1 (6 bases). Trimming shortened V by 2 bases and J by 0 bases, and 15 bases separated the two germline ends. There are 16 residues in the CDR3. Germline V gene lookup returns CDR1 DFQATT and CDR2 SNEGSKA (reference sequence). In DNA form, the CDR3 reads TGCAGTGCTAGACCCGTCAGGGGCGGGAGCACAGATACGCAGTATTTT. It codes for CSARPVRGGSTDTQYF.

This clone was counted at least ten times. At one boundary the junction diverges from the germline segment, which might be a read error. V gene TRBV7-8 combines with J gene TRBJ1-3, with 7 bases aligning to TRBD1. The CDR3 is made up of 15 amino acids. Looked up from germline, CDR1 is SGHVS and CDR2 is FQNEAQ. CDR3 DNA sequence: TGTGCCAGCAGCTTAGAAGGCAGGGGGGGAACCACCATATATTTT. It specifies CASSLEGRGGTTIYF. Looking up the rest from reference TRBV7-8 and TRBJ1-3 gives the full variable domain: GAGVSQSPRYKVAKRGQDVALRCDPISGHVSLFWYQQALGQGPEFLTYFQNEAQLDKSGLPSDRFFAERPEGSVSTLKIQRTQQEDSAVYLCASSLEGRGGTTIYFGEGSWLTVV.

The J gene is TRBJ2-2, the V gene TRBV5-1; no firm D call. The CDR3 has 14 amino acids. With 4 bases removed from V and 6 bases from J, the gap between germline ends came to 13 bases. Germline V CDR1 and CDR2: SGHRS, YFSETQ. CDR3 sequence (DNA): TGCGCCAGCAGCCCGGTAACTGAGTCCGGGGAGCTGTTTTTT. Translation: CASSPVTESGELFF.

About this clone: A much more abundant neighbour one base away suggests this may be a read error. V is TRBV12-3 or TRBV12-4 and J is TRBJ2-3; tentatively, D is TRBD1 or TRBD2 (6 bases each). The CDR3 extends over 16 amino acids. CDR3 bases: TGTGCCAGCAGTCCCGGGGGCCTAACCCCCACATATACGCAGTATTTT. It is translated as CASSPGGLTPTYTQYF.

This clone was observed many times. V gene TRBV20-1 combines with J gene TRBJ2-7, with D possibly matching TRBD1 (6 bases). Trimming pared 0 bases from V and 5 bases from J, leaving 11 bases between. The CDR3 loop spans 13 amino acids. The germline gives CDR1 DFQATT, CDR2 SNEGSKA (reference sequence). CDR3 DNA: TGCAGTGCTAGAGAACAGGGCGACCACGAGCAGTACTTC. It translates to CSAREQGDHEQYF.

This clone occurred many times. In DNA form, the CDR3 reads TGCGCCAGCAGAACTAGCGGGAGAGGGGAGACCCAGTACTTC. It specifies CASRTSGRGETQYF. The genes are TRBV10-2 and TRBJ2-5; TRBD2 matches 11 bases. Germline trimming cut 6 bases from V and 5 bases from J; bases unmatched to any gene: 5. The CDR3 loop spans 14 amino acids. Germline CDR1 and CDR2: WSHSY and SAAADI.

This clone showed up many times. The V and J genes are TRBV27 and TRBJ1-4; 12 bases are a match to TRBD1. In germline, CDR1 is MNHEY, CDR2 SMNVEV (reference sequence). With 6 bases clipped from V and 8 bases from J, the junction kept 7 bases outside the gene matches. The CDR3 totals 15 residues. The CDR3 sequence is CASSLSGTGGEKLFF. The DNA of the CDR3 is TGTGCCAGCAGCCTATCCGGGACAGGGGGCGAAAAACTGTTTTTT.

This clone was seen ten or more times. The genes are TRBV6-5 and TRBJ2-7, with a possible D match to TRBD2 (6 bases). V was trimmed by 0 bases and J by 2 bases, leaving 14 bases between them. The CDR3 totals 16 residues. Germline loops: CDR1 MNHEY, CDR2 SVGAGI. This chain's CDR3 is CASSYSPGRSAYEQYF. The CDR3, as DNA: TGTGCCAGCAGTTACTCCCCAGGGAGGTCCGCCTACGAGCAGTACTTC.

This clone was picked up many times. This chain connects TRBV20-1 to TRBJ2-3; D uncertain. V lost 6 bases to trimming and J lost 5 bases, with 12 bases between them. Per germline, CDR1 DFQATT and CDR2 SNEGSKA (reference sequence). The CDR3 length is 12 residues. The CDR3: CSAASDIDTQYF. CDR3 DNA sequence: TGCAGTGCCGCCTCGGATATAGATACGCAGTATTTT.

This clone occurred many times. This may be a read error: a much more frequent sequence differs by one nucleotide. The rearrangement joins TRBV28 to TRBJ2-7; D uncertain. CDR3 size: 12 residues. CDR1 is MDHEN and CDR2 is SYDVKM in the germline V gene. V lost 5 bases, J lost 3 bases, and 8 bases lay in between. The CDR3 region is CASSPRRYEQYF. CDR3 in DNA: TGTGCCAGCAGTCCGAGGCGCTACGAGCAGTACTTC.

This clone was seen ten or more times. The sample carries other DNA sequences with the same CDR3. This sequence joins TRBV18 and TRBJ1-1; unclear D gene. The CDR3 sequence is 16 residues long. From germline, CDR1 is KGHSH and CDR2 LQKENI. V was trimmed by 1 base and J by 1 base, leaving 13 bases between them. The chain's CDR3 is CASSPQSVQTNTEAFF. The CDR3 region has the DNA TGTGCCAGCTCACCACAATCTGTACAGACGAACACTGAAGCTTTCTTT.

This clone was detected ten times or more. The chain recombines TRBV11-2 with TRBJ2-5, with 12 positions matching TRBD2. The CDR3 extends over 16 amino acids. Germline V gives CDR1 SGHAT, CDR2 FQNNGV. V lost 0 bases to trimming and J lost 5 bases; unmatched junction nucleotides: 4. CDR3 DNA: TGTGCCAGCAGCTTAGAGACTAGCGGGAGCTGGGAGACCCAGTACTTC. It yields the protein CASSLETSGSWETQYF.

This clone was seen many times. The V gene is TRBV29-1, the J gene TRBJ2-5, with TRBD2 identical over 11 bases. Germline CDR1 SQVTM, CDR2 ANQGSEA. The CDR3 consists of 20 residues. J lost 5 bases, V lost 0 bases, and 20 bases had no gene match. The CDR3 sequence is CSVEEIPGSSGGAVKETQYF. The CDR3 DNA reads TGCAGCGTTGAAGAGATCCCGGGGAGTAGCGGGGGGGCCGTGAAGGAGACCCAGTACTTC.

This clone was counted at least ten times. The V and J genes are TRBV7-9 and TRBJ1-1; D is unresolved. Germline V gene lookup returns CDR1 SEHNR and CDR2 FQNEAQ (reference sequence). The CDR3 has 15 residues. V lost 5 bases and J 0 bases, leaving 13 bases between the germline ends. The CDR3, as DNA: TGTGCCAGCAGCCGGGGAGCCGGGCTGAACACTGAAGCTTTCTTT. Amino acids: CASSRGAGLNTEAFF.

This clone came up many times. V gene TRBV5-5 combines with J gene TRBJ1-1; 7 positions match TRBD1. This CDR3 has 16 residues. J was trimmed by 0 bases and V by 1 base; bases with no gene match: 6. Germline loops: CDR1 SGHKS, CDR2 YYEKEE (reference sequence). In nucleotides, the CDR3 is TGTGCCAGCAGCTTGTCAGGGGGTGGGATGAACACTGAAGCTTTCTTT. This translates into CASSLSGGGMNTEAFF.